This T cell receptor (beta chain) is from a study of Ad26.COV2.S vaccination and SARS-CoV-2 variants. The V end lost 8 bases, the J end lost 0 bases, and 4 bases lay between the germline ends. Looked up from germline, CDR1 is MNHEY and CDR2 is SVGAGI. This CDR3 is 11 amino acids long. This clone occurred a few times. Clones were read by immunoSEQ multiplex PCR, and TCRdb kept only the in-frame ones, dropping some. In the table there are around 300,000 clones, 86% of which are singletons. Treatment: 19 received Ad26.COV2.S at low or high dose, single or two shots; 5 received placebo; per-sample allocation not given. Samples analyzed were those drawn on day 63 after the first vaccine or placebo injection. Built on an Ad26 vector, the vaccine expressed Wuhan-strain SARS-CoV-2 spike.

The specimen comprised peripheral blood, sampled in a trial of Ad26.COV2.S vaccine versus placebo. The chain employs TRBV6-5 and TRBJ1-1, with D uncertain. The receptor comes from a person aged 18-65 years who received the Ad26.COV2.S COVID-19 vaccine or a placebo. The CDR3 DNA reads TGTGCCAGCTATCTGAACACTGAAGCTTTCTTT. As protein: CASYLNTEAFF.